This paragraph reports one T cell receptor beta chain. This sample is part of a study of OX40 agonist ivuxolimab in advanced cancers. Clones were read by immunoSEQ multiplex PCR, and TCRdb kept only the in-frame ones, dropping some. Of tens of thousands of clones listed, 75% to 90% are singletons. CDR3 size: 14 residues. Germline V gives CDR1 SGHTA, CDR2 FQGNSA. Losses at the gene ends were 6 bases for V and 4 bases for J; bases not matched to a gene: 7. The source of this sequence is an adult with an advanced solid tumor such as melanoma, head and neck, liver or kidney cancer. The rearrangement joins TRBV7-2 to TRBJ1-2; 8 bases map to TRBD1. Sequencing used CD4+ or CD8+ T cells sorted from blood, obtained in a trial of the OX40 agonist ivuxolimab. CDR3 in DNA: TGTGCCAGCAGGCCAGGGGGCGCGGTCTATGGCTACACCTTC. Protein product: CASRPGGAVYGYTF.